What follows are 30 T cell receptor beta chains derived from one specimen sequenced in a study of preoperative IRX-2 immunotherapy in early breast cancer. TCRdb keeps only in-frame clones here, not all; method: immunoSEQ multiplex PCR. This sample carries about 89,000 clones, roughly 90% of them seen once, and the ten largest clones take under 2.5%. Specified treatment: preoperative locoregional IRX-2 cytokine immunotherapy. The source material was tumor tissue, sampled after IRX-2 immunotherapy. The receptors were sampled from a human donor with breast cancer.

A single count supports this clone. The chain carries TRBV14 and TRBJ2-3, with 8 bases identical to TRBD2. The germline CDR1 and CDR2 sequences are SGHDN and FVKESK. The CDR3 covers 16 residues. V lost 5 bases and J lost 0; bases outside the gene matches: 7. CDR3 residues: CASSWWASGSTDTQYF. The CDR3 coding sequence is TGTGCCAGCAGCTGGTGGGCTAGCGGGAGCACAGATACGCAGTATTTT.

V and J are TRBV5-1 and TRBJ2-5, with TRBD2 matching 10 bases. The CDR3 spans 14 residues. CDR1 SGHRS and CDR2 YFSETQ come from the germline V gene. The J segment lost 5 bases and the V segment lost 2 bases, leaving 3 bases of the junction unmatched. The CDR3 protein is CASSLAGGPETQYF. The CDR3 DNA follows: TGCGCCAGCAGCTTAGCGGGGGGGCCGGAGACCCAGTACTTC.

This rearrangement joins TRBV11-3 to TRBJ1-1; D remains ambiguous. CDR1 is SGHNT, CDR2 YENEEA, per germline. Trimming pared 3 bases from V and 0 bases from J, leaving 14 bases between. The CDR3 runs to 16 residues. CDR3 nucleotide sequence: TGTGCCAGCAGCTTGGGGAGAGCTGCTATGAACACTGAAGCTTTCTTT. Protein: CASSLGRAAMNTEAFF.

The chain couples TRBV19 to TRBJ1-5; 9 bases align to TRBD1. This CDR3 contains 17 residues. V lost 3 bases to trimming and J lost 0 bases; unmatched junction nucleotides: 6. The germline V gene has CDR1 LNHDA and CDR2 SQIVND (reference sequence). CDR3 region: CASSMGDRANSNQPQHF. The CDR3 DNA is TGTGCCAGTAGTATGGGGGACAGGGCCAATAGCAATCAGCCCCAGCATTTT.

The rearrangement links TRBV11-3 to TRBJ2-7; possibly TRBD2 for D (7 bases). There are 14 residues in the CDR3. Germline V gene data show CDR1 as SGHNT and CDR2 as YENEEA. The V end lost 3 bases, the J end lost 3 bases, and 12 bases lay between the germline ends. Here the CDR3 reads CASSFGGGHYEQYF. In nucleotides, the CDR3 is TGTGCCAGCAGCTTTGGGGGGGGGCACTACGAGCAGTACTTC.

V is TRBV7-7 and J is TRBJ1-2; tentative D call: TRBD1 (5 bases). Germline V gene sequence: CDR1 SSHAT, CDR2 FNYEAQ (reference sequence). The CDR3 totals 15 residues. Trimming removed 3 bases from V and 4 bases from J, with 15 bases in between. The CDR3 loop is CASSFGTQKGYGYTF. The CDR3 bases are TGTGCCAGCAGCTTTGGGACCCAAAAGGGCTATGGCTACACCTTC.

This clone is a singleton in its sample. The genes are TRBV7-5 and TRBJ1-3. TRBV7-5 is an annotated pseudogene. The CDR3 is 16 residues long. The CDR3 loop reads CASSLVWGASGNTIYF. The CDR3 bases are TGTGCCAGCAGCTTAGTTTGGGGGGCTTCTGGAAACACCATATATTTT.

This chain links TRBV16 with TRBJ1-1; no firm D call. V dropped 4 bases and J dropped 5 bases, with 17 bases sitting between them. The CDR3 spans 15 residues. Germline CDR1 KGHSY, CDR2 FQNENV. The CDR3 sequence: CASSLFLNPITEAFF. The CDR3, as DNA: TGTGCCAGCAGCCTCTTCCTTAATCCAATAACTGAAGCTTTCTTT.

As DNA, the CDR3 is TGTGCCACCGGGCAGGGGCTGAGTAACTATGGCTACACCTTC. This translates into CATGQGLSNYGYTF. This chain joins TRBV15 and TRBJ1-2; perhaps TRBD1 as D (6 bases). Looked up from germline, CDR1 is LNHNV and CDR2 is YYDKDF (reference sequence). This CDR3 is 14 amino acids long. V lost 8 bases and J lost 1, with 14 bases in between. Combining the CDR3 with reference TRBV15 and TRBJ1-2 gives the whole variable domain DAMVIQNPRYQVTQFGKPVTLSCSQTLNHNVMYWYQQKSSQAPKLLFHYYDKDFNNEADTPDNFQSRRPNTSFCFLDIRSPGLGDTAMYLCATGQGLSNYGYTFGSGTRLTVV.

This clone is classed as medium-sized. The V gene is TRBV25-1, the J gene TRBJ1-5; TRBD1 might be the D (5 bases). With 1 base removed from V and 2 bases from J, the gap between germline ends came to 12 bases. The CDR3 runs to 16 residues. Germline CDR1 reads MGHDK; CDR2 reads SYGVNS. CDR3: CASSESGLGGNQPQHF. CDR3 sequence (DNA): TGTGCCAGCAGTGAATCTGGCCTGGGGGGCAATCAGCCCCAGCATTTT.

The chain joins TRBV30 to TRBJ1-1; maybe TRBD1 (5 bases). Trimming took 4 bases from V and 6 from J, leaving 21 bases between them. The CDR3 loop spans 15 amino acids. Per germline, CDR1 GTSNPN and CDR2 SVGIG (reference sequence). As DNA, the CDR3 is TGTGCCTGGACCCCTCCGACGGGGCTTAGAGCTGAAGCTTTCTTT. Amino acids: CAWTPPTGLRAEAFF.

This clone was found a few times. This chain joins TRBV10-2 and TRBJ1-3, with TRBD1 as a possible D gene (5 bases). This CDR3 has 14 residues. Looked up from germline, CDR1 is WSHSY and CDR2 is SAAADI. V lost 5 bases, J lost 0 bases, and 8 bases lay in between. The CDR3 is CASSHTGSGNTIYF. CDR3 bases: TGCGCCAGCAGTCACACAGGCTCTGGAAACACCATATATTTT.

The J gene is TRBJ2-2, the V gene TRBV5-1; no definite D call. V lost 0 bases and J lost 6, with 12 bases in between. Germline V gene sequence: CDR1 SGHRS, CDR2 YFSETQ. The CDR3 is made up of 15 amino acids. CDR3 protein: CASSLAAGPAGELFF. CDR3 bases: TGCGCCAGCAGCTTGGCGGCTGGACCGGCCGGGGAGCTGTTTTTT.

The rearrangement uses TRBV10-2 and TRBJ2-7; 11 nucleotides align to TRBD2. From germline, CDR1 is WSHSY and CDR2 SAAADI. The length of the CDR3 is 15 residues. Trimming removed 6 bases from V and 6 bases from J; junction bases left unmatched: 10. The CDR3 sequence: CASSPIGTSGVEQYF. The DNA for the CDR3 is TGCGCCAGCAGCCCGATCGGGACTAGCGGTGTCGAGCAGTACTTC.

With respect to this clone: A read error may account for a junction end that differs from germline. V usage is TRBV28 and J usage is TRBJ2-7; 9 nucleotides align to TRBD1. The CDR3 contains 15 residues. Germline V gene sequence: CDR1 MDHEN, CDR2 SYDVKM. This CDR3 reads CASSLSTGGSHEQYF. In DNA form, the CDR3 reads TGTGCCAGCAGTTTGAGTACAGGGGGCTCCCACGAGCAGTACTTC.

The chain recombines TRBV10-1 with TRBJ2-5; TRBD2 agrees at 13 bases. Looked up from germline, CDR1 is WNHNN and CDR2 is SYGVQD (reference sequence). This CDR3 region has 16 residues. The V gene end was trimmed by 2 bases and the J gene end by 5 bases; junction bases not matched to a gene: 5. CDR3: CASSEALAGGTETQYF. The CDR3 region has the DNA TGCGCCAGCAGTGAGGCACTAGCGGGAGGGACGGAGACCCAGTACTTC.

The CDR3 DNA follows: TGTGCCAGCAGTTCCGGGCCCCTCGGGGAAAAAGCTTTCTTT. Protein: CASSSGPLGEKAFF. The chain combines TRBV28 with TRBJ1-1; D is uncertain. Trimming cost V 4 bases and J 9 bases, with 18 bases left between them. Germline V CDR1 and CDR2: MDHEN, SYDVKM. The CDR3 is made up of 14 amino acids.

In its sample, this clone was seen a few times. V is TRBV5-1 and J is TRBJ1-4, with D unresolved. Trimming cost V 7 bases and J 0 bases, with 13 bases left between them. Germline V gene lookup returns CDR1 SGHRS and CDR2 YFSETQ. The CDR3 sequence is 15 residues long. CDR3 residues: CASRSRAATNEKLFF. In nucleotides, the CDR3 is TGCGCCAGCCGGTCTCGGGCTGCAACTAATGAAAAACTGTTTTTT.

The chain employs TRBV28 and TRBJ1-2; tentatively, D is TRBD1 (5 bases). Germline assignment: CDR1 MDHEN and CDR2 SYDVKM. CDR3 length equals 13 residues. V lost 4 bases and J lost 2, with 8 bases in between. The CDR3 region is CASSSGQNYGYTF. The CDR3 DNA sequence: TGTGCCAGCAGTTCGGGGCAGAACTATGGCTACACCTTC.

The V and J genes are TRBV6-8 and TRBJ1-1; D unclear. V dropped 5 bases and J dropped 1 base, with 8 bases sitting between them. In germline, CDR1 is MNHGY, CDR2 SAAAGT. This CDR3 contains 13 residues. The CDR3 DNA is TGTGCCAGCAGTGCAGGCAGGAACACTGAAGCTTTCTTT. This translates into CASSAGRNTEAFF.

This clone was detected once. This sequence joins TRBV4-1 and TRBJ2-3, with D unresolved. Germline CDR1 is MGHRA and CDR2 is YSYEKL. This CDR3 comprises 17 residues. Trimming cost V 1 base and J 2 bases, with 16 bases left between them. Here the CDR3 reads CASSQVLPIPYTDTQYF. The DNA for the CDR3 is TGCGCCAGCAGCCAAGTTCTCCCGATACCCTACACAGATACGCAGTATTTT.

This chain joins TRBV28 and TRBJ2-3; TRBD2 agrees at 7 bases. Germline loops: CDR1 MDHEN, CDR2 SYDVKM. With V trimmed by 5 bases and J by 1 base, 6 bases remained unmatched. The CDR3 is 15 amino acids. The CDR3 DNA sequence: TGTGCCAGCAGTGGCGGGGGACGCGGCACAGATACGCAGTATTTT. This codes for CASSGGGRGTDTQYF.

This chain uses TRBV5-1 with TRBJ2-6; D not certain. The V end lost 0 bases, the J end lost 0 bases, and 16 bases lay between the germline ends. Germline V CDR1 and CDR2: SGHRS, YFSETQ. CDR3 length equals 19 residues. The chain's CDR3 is CASSLVTSDRSSGANVLTF. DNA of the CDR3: TGCGCCAGCAGCTTGGTAACGTCCGATCGGAGCTCTGGGGCCAACGTCCTGACTTTC. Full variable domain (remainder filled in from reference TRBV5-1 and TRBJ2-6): KAGVTQTPRYLIKTRGQQVTLSCSPISGHRSVSWYQQTPGQGLQFLFEYFSETQRNKGNFPGRFSGRQFSNSRSEMNVSTLELGDSALYLCASSLVTSDRSSGANVLTFGAGSRLTVL.

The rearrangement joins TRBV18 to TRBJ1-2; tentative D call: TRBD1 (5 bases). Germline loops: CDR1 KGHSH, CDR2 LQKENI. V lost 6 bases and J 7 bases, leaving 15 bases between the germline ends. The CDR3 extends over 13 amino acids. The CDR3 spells CASSGTPGSGYTF. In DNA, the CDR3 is TGTGCCAGCTCGGGGACGCCGGGCTCTGGCTACACCTTC.

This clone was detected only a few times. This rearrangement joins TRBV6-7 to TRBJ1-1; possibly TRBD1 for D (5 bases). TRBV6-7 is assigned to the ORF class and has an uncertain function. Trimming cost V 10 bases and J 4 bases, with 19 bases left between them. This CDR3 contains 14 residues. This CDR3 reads CATSGQGTVTEAFF. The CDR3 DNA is TGTGCCACTTCCGGTCAGGGCACGGTCACTGAAGCTTTCTTT.

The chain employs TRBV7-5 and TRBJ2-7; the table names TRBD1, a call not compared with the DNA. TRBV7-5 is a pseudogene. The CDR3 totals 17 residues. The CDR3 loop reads CASSLDWGQLQGDEQYF. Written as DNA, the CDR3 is TGTGCCAGCAGCTTAGATTGGGGACAGCTCCAAGGGGACGAGCAGTACTTC.

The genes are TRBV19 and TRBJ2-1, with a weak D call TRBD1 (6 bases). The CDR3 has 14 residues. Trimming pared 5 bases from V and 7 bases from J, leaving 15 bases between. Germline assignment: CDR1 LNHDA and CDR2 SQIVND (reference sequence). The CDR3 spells CASSSRDMGNEQFF. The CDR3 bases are TGTGCCAGTAGTTCACGGGACATGGGGAATGAGCAGTTCTTC.

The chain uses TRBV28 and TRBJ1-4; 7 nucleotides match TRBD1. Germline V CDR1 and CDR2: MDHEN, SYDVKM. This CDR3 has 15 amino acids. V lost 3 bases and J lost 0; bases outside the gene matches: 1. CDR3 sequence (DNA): TGTGCCAGCAGTTTCACAGGGGCAACTAATGAAAAACTGTTTTTT. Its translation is CASSFTGATNEKLFF.

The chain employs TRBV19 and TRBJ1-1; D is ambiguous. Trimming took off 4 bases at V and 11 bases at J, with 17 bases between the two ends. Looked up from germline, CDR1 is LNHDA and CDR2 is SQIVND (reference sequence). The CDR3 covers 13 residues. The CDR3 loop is CASSTTITGGAFF. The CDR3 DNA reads TGTGCCAGTAGTACGACGATCACGGGAGGCGCTTTCTTT.

CDR3 region: CASSLEPWDGKLFF. As DNA, the CDR3 is TGTGCCAGCAGCTTAGAACCTTGGGATGGAAAACTGTTTTTT. This chain joins TRBV11-3 and TRBJ1-4; D unclear. The V gene lost 0 bases and the J gene lost 10 bases, with 12 bases spanning the gap. CDR1 SGHNT and CDR2 YENEEA come from the germline V gene. CDR3 size: 14 residues.